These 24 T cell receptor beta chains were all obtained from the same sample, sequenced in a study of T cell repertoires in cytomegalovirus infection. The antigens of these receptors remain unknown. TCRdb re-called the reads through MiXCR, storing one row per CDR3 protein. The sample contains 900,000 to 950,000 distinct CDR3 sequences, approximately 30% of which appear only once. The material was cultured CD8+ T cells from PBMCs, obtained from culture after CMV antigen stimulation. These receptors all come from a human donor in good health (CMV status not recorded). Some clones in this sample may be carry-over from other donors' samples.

CDR3 region: CASSGPSGQGVNTGELFF. CDR3 nucleotides: TGTGCCAGCAGTGGCCCCTCAGGACAGGGGGTTAACACCGGGGAGCTGTTTTTT. The rearrangement uses TRBV6-1 and TRBJ2-2; 10 positions agree with TRBD1. CDR1 and CDR2 from the germline V gene are MNHNS and SASEGT. V shed 4 bases, J shed 2 bases, and the junction held 10 bases outside the gene matches. The CDR3 consists of 18 residues.

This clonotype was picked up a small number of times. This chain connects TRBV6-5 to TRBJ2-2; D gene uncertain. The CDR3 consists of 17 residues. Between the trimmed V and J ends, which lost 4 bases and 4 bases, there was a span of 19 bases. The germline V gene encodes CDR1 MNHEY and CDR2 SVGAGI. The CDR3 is CASSSPTGFARTGELFF. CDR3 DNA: TGTGCCAGCAGTTCGCCCACCGGTTTCGCCCGCACCGGGGAGCTGTTTTTT.

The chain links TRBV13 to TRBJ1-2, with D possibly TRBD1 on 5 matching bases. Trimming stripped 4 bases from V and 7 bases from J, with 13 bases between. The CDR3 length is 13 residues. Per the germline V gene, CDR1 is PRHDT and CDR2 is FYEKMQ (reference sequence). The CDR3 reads CASSSSGEGGYTF. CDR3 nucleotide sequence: TGTGCCAGCAGCTCCTCGGGGGAAGGTGGCTACACCTTC.

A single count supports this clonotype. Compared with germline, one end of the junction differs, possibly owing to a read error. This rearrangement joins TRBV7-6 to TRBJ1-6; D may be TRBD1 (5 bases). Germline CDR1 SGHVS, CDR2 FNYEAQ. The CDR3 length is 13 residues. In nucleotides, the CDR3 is TGTGTCAGCAGCACAGGTGGTTCTTCACCCCTCCACTTT. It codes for CVSSTGGSSPLHF.

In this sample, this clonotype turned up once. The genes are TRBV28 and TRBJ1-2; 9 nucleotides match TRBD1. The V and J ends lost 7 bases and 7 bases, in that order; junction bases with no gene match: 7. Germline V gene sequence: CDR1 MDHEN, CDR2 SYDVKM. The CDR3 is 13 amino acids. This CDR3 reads CASTRDRDGGYTF. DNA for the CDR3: TGTGCCAGCACTAGGGACAGGGACGGTGGCTACACCTTC.

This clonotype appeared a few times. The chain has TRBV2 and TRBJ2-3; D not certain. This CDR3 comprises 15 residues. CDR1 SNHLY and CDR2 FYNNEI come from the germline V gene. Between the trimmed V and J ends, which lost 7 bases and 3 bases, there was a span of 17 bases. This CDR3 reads CASNEAFSGTDTQYF. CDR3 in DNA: TGTGCCAGCAATGAGGCGTTTAGTGGGACAGATACGCAGTATTTT.

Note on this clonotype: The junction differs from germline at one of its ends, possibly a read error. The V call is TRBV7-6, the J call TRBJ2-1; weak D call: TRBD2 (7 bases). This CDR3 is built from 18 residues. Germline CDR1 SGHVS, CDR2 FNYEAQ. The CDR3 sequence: CTSSFTGGGGANYNEQFF. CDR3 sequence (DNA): TGTACCAGCAGCTTCACCGGTGGGGGGGGGGCTAACTACAATGAGCAGTTCTTC.

As DNA, the CDR3 is TGCAGTTCTGAAGGCGGCCAAGAGACCCAGTACTTC. Translating gives CSSEGGQETQYF. The genes are TRBV20-1 and TRBJ2-5; D unresolved. CDR1 is DFQATT and CDR2 is SNEGSKA in the germline V gene (reference sequence). Trimming took 8 bases from V and 1 from J, leaving 11 bases between them. There are 12 residues in the CDR3.

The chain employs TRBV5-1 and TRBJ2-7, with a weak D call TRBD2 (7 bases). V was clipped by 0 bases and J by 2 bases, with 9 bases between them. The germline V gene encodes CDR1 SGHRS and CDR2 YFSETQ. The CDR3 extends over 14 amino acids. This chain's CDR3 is CASSLEGGPYEQYV. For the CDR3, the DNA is TGCGCCAGCAGCTTGGAGGGGGGGCCCTACGAGCAGTACGTC.

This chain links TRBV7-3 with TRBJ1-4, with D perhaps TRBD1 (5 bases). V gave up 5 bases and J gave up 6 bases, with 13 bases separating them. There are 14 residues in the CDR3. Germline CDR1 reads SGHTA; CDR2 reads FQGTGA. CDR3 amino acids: CASSMRGRDEKLFF. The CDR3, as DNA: TGTGCCAGCAGCATGAGGGGAAGAGATGAAAAACTGTTTTTT.

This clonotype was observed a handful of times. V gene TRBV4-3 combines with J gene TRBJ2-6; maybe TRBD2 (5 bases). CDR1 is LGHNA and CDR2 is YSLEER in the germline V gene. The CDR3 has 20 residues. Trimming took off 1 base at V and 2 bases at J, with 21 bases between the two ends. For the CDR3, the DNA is TGCGCCAGCAGCCAAGGTCTGAATCCCTCCAGAGGGACTGGGGCCAACGTCCTGACTTTC. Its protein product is CASSQGLNPSRGTGANVLTF.

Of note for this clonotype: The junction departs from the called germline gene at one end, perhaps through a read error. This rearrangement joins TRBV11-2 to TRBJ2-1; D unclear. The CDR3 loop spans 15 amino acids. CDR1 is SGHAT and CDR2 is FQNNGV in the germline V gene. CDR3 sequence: CANSPKDGNINEQFF. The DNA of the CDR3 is TGTGCCAACAGCCCTAAAGACGGTAATATCAATGAGCAGTTCTTC.

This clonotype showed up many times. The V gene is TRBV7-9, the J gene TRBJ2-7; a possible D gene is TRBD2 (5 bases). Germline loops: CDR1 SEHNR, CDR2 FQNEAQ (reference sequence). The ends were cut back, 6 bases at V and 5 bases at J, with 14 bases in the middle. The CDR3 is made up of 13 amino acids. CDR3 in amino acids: CASSPVGVDEQYF. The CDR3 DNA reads TGTGCCAGCAGTCCGGTCGGGGTAGACGAGCAGTACTTC.

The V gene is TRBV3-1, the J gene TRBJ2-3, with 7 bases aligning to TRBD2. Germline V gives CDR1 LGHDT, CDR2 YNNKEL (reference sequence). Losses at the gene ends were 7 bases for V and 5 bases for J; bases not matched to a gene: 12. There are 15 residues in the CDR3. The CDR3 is CASTPGLMTGDTQYF. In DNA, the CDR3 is TGTGCCAGCACCCCGGGACTAATGACCGGAGATACGCAGTATTTT.

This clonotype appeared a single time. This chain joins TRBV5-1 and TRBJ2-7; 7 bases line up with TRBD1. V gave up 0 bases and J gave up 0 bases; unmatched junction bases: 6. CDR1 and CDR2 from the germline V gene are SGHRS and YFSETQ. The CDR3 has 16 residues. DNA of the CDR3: TGCGCCAGCAGCTTGGCCGGGACAGTGCTCTCCTACGAGCAGTACTTC. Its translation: CASSLAGTVLSYEQYF. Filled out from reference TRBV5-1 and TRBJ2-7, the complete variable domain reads KAGVTQTPRYLIKTRGQQVTLSCSPISGHRSVSWYQQTPGQGLQFLFEYFSETQRNKGNFPGRFSGRQFSNSRSEMNVSTLELGDSALYLCASSLAGTVLSYEQYFGPGTRLTVT.

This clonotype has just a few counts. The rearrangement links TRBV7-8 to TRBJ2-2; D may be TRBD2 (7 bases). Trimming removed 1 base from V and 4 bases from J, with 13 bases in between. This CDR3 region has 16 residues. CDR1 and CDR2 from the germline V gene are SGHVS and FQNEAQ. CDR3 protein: CASSLGWGGATGELFF. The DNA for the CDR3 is TGTGCCAGCAGCTTAGGGTGGGGGGGGGCCACCGGGGAGCTGTTTTTT.

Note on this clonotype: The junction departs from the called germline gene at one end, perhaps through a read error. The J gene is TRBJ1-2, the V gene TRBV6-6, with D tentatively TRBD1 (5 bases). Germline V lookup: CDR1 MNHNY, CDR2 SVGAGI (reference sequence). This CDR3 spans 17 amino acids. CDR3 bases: TGTGTCAGCAGTTACTTTCCCAGGGCGGAGTTGGACTATGGCTACACCTTC. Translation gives CVSSYFPRAELDYGYTF.

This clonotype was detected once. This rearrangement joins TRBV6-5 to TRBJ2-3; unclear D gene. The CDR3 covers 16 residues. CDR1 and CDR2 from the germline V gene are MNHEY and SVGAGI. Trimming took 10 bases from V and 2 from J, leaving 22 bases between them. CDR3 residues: CANSNSEGFFTDTQYF. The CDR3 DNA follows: TGTGCCAACAGCAACTCCGAAGGGTTTTTCACAGATACGCAGTATTTT.

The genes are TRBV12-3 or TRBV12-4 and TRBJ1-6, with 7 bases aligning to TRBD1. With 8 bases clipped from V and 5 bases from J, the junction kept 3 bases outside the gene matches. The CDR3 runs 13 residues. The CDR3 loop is CASAGTDNSPLHF. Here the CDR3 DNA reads TGTGCCAGCGCCGGGACAGATAATTCACCCCTCCACTTT.

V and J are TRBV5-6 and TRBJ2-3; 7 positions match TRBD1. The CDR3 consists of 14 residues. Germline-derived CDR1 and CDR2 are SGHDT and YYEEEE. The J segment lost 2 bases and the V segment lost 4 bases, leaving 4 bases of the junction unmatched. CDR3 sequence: CASSTGQVTDTQYF. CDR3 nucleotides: TGTGCCAGCAGCACTGGACAGGTCACAGATACGCAGTATTTT.

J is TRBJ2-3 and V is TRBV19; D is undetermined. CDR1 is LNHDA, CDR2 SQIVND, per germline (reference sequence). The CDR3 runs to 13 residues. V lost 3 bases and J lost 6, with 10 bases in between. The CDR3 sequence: CASSMQDLDTQYF. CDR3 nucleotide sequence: TGTGCCAGTAGTATGCAGGATTTGGATACGCAGTATTTT.

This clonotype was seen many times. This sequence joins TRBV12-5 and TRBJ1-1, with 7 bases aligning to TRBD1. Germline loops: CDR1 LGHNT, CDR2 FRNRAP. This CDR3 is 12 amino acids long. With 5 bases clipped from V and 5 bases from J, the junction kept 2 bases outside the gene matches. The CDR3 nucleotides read TGTGCTAGTGGTCCAGGGGGAACTGAAGCTTTCTTT. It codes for CASGPGGTEAFF.

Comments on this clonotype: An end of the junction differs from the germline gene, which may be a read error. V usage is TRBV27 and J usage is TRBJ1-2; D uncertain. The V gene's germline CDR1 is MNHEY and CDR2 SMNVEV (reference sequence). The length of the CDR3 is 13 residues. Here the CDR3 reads CANSFQENYGYTF. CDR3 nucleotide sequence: TGTGCCAACAGTTTCCAGGAAAACTATGGCTACACCTTC.

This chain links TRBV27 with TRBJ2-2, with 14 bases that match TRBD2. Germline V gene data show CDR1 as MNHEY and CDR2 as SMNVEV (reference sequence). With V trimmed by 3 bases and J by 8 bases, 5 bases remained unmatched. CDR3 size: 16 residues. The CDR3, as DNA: TGTGCCAGCAGTTTTCGGACTAGCGGGGGGAGAGGGGAGCTGTTTTTT. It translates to CASSFRTSGGRGELFF.